This T cell receptor beta chain stems from a study of cytomegalovirus exposure and HLA in healthy donors. This clone was recorded a few times. Germline-derived CDR1 and CDR2 are SNHLY and FYNNEI. The CDR3 totals 14 residues. V was cut by 5 bases and J by 0 bases, with 11 bases left in between. The PCR was carried out with 60 Vbeta primers and 13 Jbeta primers. Repertoires were generated with immunoSEQ multiplex PCR, while TCRdb's copy carries only in-frame clones and drops some. The table records roughly 110,000 clones, about 77% of them present only once. The clonotype comes from a woman in her 30s in good health and CMV-seropositive. The V and J genes are TRBV2 and TRBJ2-7, with D perhaps matching TRBD1 (6 bases). The sequenced material came from PBMCs. CDR3 residues: CASSLQGSSYEQYF. For the CDR3, the DNA is TGTGCCAGCAGTCTACAGGGTTCCTCCTACGAGCAGTACTTC.